Sequencing of this TCR beta chain was carried out in a study of identical twins. Overall study findings and caveats: A cross-sectional statistical analysis, not follow-up of the same donors, supported the conclusions.

TCRdb ran MiXCR on the 5' RACE reads and lists one entry per CDR3 protein. The sample has some 1,700,000 distinct CDR3 sequences; about 30% are singletons. This clonotype was counted between two and nine times. The target antigen is unknown. The CDR3 sequence is 15 residues long. V was pared by 2 bases and J by 1 base, with 8 bases between. CDR1 and CDR2 (germline): MNHEY, SMNVEV (reference sequence). This TCR was sampled from a newborn girl in good health. The sample was cord blood. This sequence joins TRBV27 and TRBJ1-4; D remains ambiguous. CDR3: CASSLVGVTNEKLFF. The CDR3 DNA reads as TGTGCCAGCAGTTTAGTCGGGGTAACTAATGAAAAACTGTTTTTT.